This T cell receptor (beta chain) emerged from a study of T cells after yellow fever vaccination. TCRdb used MiXCR to reprocess the 5' RACE reads, holding one entry per CDR3 protein. The repertoire holds roughly 400,000 distinct CDR3 sequences, approximately 19% seen once, with over 15% in the top ten. This clonotype was observed a few times. The CDR3 extends over 14 amino acids. The germline gives CDR1 KGHSH, CDR2 LQKENI. V was pared by 4 bases and J by 2 bases, with 11 bases between. This specimen was PBMCs, taken before the yellow fever booster vaccination. This receptor was taken from a man aged 18 to 30 who received the YFV17D yellow fever vaccine. The chain employs TRBV18 and TRBJ2-5, with D perhaps matching TRBD1 or TRBD2 (5 bases each). The CDR3: CASSQRGRQETQYF. The DNA for the CDR3 is TGTGCCAGCTCACAACGGGGCAGACAAGAGACCCAGTACTTC.